Below are 29 T cell receptor beta chains sequenced from a single sample in a study of blood T cell repertoires in COVID-19. Clones were sequenced by immunoSEQ multiplex PCR, and TCRdb holds only the in-frame ones, with some missing. The data hold around 300,000 clones, with around 87% observed a single time. Material: peripheral blood. These receptors were taken from a woman aged 25 to 45 who had recovered from COVID-19.

The chain links TRBV2 to TRBJ2-2; TRBD1 aligns across 8 bases. J gave up 4 bases and V 6 bases, and 7 bases lay outside the gene matches. The CDR3 covers 15 residues. Germline CDR1 and CDR2: SNHLY and FYNNEI. The CDR3 loop reads CASSDDRGGTGELFF. CDR3 nucleotide sequence: TGTGCCAGCAGCGACGACAGGGGCGGCACCGGGGAGCTGTTTTTT.

The genes are TRBV30 and TRBJ1-6, with 11 bases matching TRBD1. Trimming took 2 bases from V and 10 from J; bases not matched to a gene: 7. The CDR3 is 15 amino acids. Germline CDR1 and CDR2: GTSNPN and SVGIG (reference sequence). The DNA for the CDR3 is TGTGCCTGGAGTCCAGGGACAGGGGGGAACTCACCCCTCCACTTT. As protein: CAWSPGTGGNSPLHF.

The chain couples TRBV27 to TRBJ1-1, with a tentative D call TRBD1 (6 bases). Germline lookup yields CDR1 MNHEY and CDR2 SMNVEV (reference sequence). The CDR3 sequence is 13 residues long. V was shortened by 5 bases and J by 1 base, with 8 bases between the two germline ends. As DNA, the CDR3 is TGTGCCAGCAGTGGACAGTGGAACACTGAAGCTTTCTTT. Translating gives CASSGQWNTEAFF.

The rearrangement joins TRBV5-1 to TRBJ2-3, with a possible D match to TRBD1 (6 bases). This CDR3 comprises 13 residues. From germline, CDR1 is SGHRS and CDR2 YFSETQ. V lost 4 bases to trimming and J lost 6 bases, with 12 bases between them. In nucleotides, the CDR3 is TGCGCCAGCAGCCCCGGACAGTTGGATACGCAGTATTTT. This codes for CASSPGQLDTQYF.

The V gene is TRBV9, the J gene TRBJ2-7, with TRBD2 matching over 11 bases. V trimming: 3 bases; J trimming: 4 bases; junction bases outside the gene matches: 6. Looked up from germline, CDR1 is SGDLS and CDR2 is YYNGEE. CDR3 size: 15 residues. The CDR3 protein is CASSDGTSGPYEQYF. The CDR3 DNA reads as TGTGCCAGCAGCGACGGGACTAGCGGACCGTACGAGCAGTACTTC.

V gene TRBV6-1 combines with J gene TRBJ1-2; a possible D gene is TRBD1 (6 bases). The germline V gene has CDR1 MNHNS and CDR2 SASEGT. Trimming left V 1 base short and J 6 bases short, with 9 bases between. CDR3 size: 13 residues. The CDR3 here is CASSEEGVDGYTF. In DNA form, the CDR3 reads TGTGCCAGCAGTGAAGAGGGGGTGGATGGCTACACCTTC.

This chain joins TRBV30 and TRBJ2-1, with D possibly matching TRBD2 (5 bases). Germline CDR1 reads GTSNPN; CDR2 reads SVGIG (reference sequence). V dropped 2 bases and J dropped 8 bases, with 16 bases sitting between them. This CDR3 comprises 14 residues. CDR3 in DNA: TGTGCCTGGAGTCAACTCGACTATTTACATGAGCAGTTCTTC. This gives the protein CAWSQLDYLHEQFF. The entire variable domain, with the rest obtained from reference TRBV30 and TRBJ2-1, is as follows: SQTIHQWPATLVQPVGSPLSLECTVEGTSNPNLYWYRQAAGRGLQLLFYSVGIGQISSEVPQNLSASRPQDRQFILSSKKLLLSDSGFYLCAWSQLDYLHEQFFGPGTRLTVL.

J is TRBJ2-1 and V is TRBV29-1; the D gene is possibly TRBD2 (6 bases). The V end was cut by 5 bases, the J end by 7 bases, with 15 bases between. Germline V gene lookup returns CDR1 SQVTM and CDR2 ANQGSEA. This CDR3 spans 13 amino acids. The CDR3 protein is CSVSRDLRNEQFF. CDR3 DNA: TGCAGCGTTTCCCGGGACTTAAGGAATGAGCAGTTCTTC.

This chain links TRBV6-5 with TRBJ2-7, with a weak D call TRBD2 (5 bases). V lost 2 bases and J lost 3, with 11 bases in between. The CDR3 spans 14 residues. Germline-derived CDR1 and CDR2 are MNHEY and SVGAGI. The CDR3 bases are TGTGCCAGCAGTTACGGAGGCAGCTTCTACGAGCAGTACTTC. Protein sequence: CASSYGGSFYEQYF.

The chain is built from TRBV19 and TRBJ2-7; possibly TRBD1 for D (5 bases). The germline gives CDR1 LNHDA, CDR2 SQIVND (reference sequence). Trimming took 6 bases from V and 0 from J, leaving 15 bases between them. This CDR3 is built from 15 residues. CDR3 sequence: CASSPDSSLSYEQYF. The DNA for the CDR3 is TGTGCCAGTAGCCCTGACAGCAGCCTCTCCTACGAGCAGTACTTC.

The chain carries TRBV5-1 and TRBJ1-1; no clear D gene. The CDR3 extends over 14 amino acids. Germline V gene lookup returns CDR1 SGHRS and CDR2 YFSETQ. The V gene lost 0 bases and the J gene lost 3 bases, with 9 bases spanning the gap. Here the CDR3 reads CASSLVGGDTEAFF. The CDR3 DNA is TGCGCCAGCAGCTTGGTTGGCGGGGACACTGAAGCTTTCTTT. Drawing the rest from reference TRBV5-1 and TRBJ1-1, the complete variable domain is KAGVTQTPRYLIKTRGQQVTLSCSPISGHRSVSWYQQTPGQGLQFLFEYFSETQRNKGNFPGRFSGRQFSNSRSEMNVSTLELGDSALYLCASSLVGGDTEAFFGQGTRLTVV.

This chain connects TRBV27 to TRBJ1-4, with TRBD1 matching over 9 bases. CDR1 is MNHEY, CDR2 SMNVEV, per germline (reference sequence). V was pared by 0 bases and J by 8 bases, with 7 bases of the junction left unmatched. This CDR3 has 16 residues. The CDR3 nucleotides read TGTGCCAGCAGTTTATCCGCGGGACAGGGCGAGGAAAAACTGTTTTTT. Protein: CASSLSAGQGEEKLFF. The full variable domain, with the rest looked up from reference TRBV27 and TRBJ1-4, is EAQVTQNPRYLITVTGKKLTVTCSQNMNHEYMSWYRQDPGLGLRQIYYSMNVEVTDKGDVPEGYKVSRKEKRNFPLILESPSPNQTSLYFCASSLSAGQGEEKLFFGSGTQLSVL.

This clone was detected once. The J gene is TRBJ2-5, the V gene TRBV5-1; maybe TRBD1 (5 bases). Between the trimmed V and J ends, which lost 1 base and 3 bases, there was a span of 13 bases. The CDR3 spans 15 residues. Germline V gene sequence: CDR1 SGHRS, CDR2 YFSETQ. The DNA of the CDR3 is TGCGCCAGCAGCTTGCGACAGTTTGAGAAAGAGACCCAGTACTTC. Translation: CASSLRQFEKETQYF.

The chain joins TRBV30 to TRBJ1-5; possible D gene TRBD1, 6 bases. From germline, CDR1 is GTSNPN and CDR2 SVGIG (reference sequence). The CDR3 spans 16 residues. Trimming removed 0 bases at V and 2 bases at J, with 14 bases between. The CDR3 DNA reads TGTGCCTGGAGTGTTAGGGGGGGCTGGGGCAATCAGCCCCAGCATTTT. Amino acids: CAWSVRGGWGNQPQHF.

V usage is TRBV5-1 and J usage is TRBJ2-2; 12 positions match TRBD2. The CDR3 is 14 amino acids. The V gene's germline CDR1 is SGHRS and CDR2 YFSETQ. CDR3 region: CVTRGTSGSGELFF. As DNA, the CDR3 is TGCGTGACACGCGGGACTAGCGGGTCCGGGGAGCTGTTTTTT.

The chain's CDR3 is CASSLRTGVDEQYF. CDR3 nucleotide sequence: TGTGCCAGCAGCTTGAGGACAGGGGTGGACGAGCAGTACTTC. The V gene is TRBV5-4, the J gene TRBJ2-7; 9 bases align to TRBD1. CDR1 is SGHNT, CDR2 YYREEE, per germline (reference sequence). This CDR3 region has 14 residues. With 1 base clipped from V and 5 bases from J, the junction kept 4 bases outside the gene matches.

The chain uses TRBV20-1 and TRBJ1-2; tentative D call: TRBD1 (5 bases). Germline lookup yields CDR1 DFQATT and CDR2 SNEGSKA (reference sequence). With 6 bases removed from V and 5 bases from J, the gap between germline ends came to 10 bases. The CDR3 covers 11 residues. This CDR3 is CSANAGYGYTF. The CDR3 DNA is TGCAGTGCCAATGCAGGGTATGGCTACACCTTC.

The chain joins TRBV19 to TRBJ2-1; TRBD2 aligns across 9 bases. V gave up 6 bases and J gave up 8 bases; unmatched junction bases: 5. CDR3 length: 13 residues. CDR1 and CDR2 (germline): LNHDA, SQIVND (reference sequence). CDR3 DNA sequence: TGTGCCAGTAGACCGGGACTAGCAGATGAGCAGTTCTTC. Amino acids: CASRPGLADEQFF. Looking up the rest from reference TRBV19 and TRBJ2-1 gives the full variable domain: DGGITQSPKYLFRKEGQNVTLSCEQNLNHDAMYWYRQDPGQGLRLIYYSQIVNDFQKGDIAEGYSVSREKKESFPLTVTSAQKNPTAFYLCASRPGLADEQFFGPGTRLTVL.

J is TRBJ2-5 and V is TRBV30; TRBD1 agrees at 9 bases. Germline V gene sequence: CDR1 GTSNPN, CDR2 SVGIG (reference sequence). The CDR3 extends over 14 amino acids. The trim removed 5 bases at V and 0 bases at J, leaving 4 bases unmatched. The CDR3 DNA sequence: TGTGCCTGGGGGACAGGGTATGACCAAGAGACCCAGTACTTC. This translates into CAWGTGYDQETQYF.

The chain is built from TRBV5-1 and TRBJ2-7, with 10 bases aligning to TRBD1. Per the germline V gene, CDR1 is SGHRS and CDR2 is YFSETQ. Germline trimming cut 3 bases from V and 5 bases from J; bases unmatched to any gene: 8. The CDR3 consists of 15 residues. The CDR3: CASSSTGGPPNEQYF. The CDR3 DNA reads as TGCGCCAGCAGCTCGACAGGGGGCCCCCCAAACGAGCAGTACTTC.

In nucleotides, the CDR3 is TGTGCCAGCAGCCAAGTTGCGTCTAACTATGGCTACACCTTC. This sequence encodes CASSQVASNYGYTF. V is TRBV3-1 (or the pseudogene TRBV3-2) and J is TRBJ1-2; D uncertain. Trimming removed 1 base from V and 0 bases from J, with 6 bases in between. The CDR3 has 14 amino acids. Germline CDR1 LGHDT, CDR2 YNNKEL (reference sequence).

The CDR3 DNA reads TGCGCCAGCAGCCACGACTACAGGGCTGGGGCCAACGTCCTGACTTTC. Its translation: CASSHDYRAGANVLTF. The genes are TRBV4-3 and TRBJ2-6; weak D call: TRBD1 (6 bases). Germline CDR1 is LGHNA and CDR2 is YSLEER. Trimming removed 3 bases from V and 2 bases from J, with 11 bases in between. The length of the CDR3 is 16 residues.

The rearrangement links TRBV28 to TRBJ2-7; TRBD1 is a possible D gene (5 bases). The CDR3 has 15 amino acids. Looked up from germline, CDR1 is MDHEN and CDR2 is SYDVKM. The V gene lost 7 bases and the J gene lost 3 bases, with 19 bases spanning the gap. CDR3 nucleotides: TGTGCCAGCATCCCGGCCAGGGTTGGCGGCTACGAGCAGTACTTC. Its translation: CASIPARVGGYEQYF.

This chain uses TRBV6-5 with TRBJ1-5; perhaps TRBD1 as D (6 bases). Trimming took 6 bases from V and 8 from J, leaving 17 bases between them. CDR1 MNHEY and CDR2 SVGAGI come from the germline V gene. There are 14 residues in the CDR3. CDR3 DNA: TGTGCCAGCAGCCCCAACAGGGAAAAAGAGCCCCAGCATTTT. Protein: CASSPNREKEPQHF.

This clone was seen just once. This chain uses TRBV3-1 (or the pseudogene TRBV3-2) with TRBJ2-5; TRBD1 matches at 7 bases. The junction had 5 bases not matched to a gene; V was cut back by 2 bases and J by 2 bases. The CDR3 runs 15 residues. Looked up from germline, CDR1 is LGHDT and CDR2 is YNNKEL (reference sequence). The CDR3 sequence: CASSQRGTDQETQYF. The CDR3 DNA follows: TGTGCCAGCAGCCAAAGAGGGACAGATCAAGAGACCCAGTACTTC.

The rearrangement uses TRBV28 and TRBJ2-3, with D possibly TRBD2 on 6 matching bases. Between the trimmed V and J ends, which lost 6 bases and 2 bases, there was a span of 15 bases. Germline lookup yields CDR1 MDHEN and CDR2 SYDVKM. This CDR3 comprises 15 residues. The CDR3 nucleotides are TGTGCCAGCAGCCGACCGGGACTTGCCACAGATACGCAGTATTTT. Protein: CASSRPGLATDTQYF.

The chain uses TRBV7-2 and TRBJ1-5, with a tentative D call TRBD1 (5 bases). The CDR3 sequence is 15 residues long. Trimming took 5 bases from V and 1 from J, leaving 12 bases between them. The germline CDR1 and CDR2 sequences are SGHTA and FQGNSA. The CDR3 DNA follows: TGTGCCAGCAGCCCAGGGTATTCAAGCAATCAGCCCCAGCATTTT. It specifies CASSPGYSSNQPQHF.

The chain couples TRBV29-1 to TRBJ1-1, with 8 bases fitting TRBD1. Trimming took 1 base from V and 5 from J; bases not matched to a gene: 3. Germline values: CDR1 SQVTM, CDR2 ANQGSEA. This CDR3 comprises 13 residues. The CDR3 sequence is CSVEGWTGTEAFF. The CDR3 DNA is TGCAGCGTTGAAGGGTGGACAGGGACTGAAGCTTTCTTT.

The chain has TRBV3-1 (or the pseudogene TRBV3-2) and TRBJ2-7; 8 nucleotides agree with TRBD1. The CDR3 contains 16 residues. Trimming at V came to 2 bases and at J to 2 bases, leaving 8 bases not matched to a gene. Germline CDR1 LGHDT, CDR2 YNNKEL (reference sequence). The CDR3 loop reads CASSQYSTGGAYEQYF. The DNA of the CDR3 is TGTGCCAGCAGCCAATATTCAACAGGGGGTGCCTACGAGCAGTACTTC.